The entry below describes one T cell receptor beta chain. Its cognate antigen is unknown. Losses at the gene ends were 2 bases for V and 4 bases for J; bases not matched to a gene: 11. Germline V gene data show CDR1 as SGHRS and CDR2 as YFSETQ. The CDR3 covers 19 residues. This specimen comes from a study of identical twins. Notes on the study in general: Researchers caution that invariant MAIT and iNKT cells could partly confound zero-insertion analyses.

A universal primer site was created by template switching, with the cDNA bearing unique molecular identifiers. MiXCR, applied by TCRdb to the 5' RACE reads, yields one record per CDR3 protein. The data contain hundreds of thousands of distinct CDR3 sequences, around 24% of them seen just once; the ten biggest clones take up roughly 0.5%. A further study also used this sample, focusing on yellow fever vaccine responses in identical twins. Per that paper: Among the twins, the vaccine T cell response reportedly seemed partly convergent and partly personalized.

Sequencing was done on a sample of CD4+ T cells sorted from blood. The sequence came from a woman aged 18-29 years in good health. The J gene is TRBJ2-2, the V gene TRBV5-1; 13 bases map to TRBD2. This chain's CDR3 is CASSFRTSGSVLGTGELFF. In DNA form, the CDR3 reads TGCGCCAGCAGCTTTCGGACTAGCGGGAGTGTTCTGGGCACCGGGGAGCTGTTTTTT.